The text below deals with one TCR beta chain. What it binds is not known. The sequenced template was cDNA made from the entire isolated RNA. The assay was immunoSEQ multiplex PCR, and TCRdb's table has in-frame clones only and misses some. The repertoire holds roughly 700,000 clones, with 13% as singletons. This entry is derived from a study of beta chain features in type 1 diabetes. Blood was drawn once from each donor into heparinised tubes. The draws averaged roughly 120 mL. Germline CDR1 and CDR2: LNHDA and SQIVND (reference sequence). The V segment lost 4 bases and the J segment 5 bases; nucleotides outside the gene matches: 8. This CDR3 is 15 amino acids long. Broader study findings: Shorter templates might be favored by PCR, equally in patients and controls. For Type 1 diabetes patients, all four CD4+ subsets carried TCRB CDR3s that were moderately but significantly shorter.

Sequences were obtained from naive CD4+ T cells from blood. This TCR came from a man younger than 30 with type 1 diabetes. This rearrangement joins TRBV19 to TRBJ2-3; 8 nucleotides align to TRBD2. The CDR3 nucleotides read TGTGCCAGTAGTACCACCGGGGGGGCCGTAGATACGCAGTATTTT. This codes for CASSTTGGAVDTQYF.